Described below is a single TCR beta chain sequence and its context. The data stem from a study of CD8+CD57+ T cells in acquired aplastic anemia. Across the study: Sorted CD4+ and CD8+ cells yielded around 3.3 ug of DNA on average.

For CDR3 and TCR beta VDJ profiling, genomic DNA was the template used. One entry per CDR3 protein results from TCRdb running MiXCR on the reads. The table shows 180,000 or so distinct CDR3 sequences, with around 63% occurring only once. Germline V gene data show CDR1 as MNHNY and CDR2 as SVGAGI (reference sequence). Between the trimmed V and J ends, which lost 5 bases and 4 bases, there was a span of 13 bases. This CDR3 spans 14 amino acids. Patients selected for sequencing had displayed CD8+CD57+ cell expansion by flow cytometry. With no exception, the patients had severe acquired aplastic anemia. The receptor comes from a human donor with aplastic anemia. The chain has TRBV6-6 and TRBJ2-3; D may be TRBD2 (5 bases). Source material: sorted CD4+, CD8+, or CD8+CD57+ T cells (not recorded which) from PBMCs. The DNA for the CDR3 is TGTGCCAGCAGTAAAAGGGTTAGCGCAGATACGCAGTATTTT. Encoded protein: CASSKRVSADTQYF.